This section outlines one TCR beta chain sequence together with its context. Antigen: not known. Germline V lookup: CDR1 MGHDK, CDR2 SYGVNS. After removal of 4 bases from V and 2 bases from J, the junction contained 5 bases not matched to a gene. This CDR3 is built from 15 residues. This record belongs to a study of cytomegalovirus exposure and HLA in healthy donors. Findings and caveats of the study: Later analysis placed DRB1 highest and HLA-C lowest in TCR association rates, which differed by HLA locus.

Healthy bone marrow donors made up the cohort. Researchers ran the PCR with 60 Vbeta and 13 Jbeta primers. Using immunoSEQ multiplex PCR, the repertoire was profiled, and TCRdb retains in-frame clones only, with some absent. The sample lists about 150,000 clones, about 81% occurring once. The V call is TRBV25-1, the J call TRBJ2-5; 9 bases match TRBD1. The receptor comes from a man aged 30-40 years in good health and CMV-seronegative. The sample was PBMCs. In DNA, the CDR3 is TGTGCCAGCAGTGTACCGGGACAGGGACAAGAGACCCAGTACTTC. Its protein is CASSVPGQGQETQYF.